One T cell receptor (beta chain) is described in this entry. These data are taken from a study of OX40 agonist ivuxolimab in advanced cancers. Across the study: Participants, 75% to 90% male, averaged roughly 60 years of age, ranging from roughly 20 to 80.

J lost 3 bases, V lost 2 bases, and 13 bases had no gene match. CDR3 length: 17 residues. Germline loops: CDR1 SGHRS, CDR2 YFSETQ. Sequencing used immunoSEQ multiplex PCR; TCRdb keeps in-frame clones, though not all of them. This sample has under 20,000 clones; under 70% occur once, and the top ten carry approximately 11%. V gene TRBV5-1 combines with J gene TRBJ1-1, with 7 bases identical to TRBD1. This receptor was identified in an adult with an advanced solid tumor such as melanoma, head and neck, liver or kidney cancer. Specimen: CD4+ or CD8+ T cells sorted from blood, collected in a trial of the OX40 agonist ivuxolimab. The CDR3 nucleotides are TGCGCCAGCAGCTTTGTAGACTCGACAGGGACGGACACTGAAGCTTTCTTT. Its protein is CASSFVDSTGTDTEAFF.